This TCR beta chain comes out of a study of T cell repertoires in cytomegalovirus infection. In the study overall: Use of recently identified HLA-C-restricted and well-studied HLA-B-restricted CMV epitopes was part of the study. Signatures in public TCR beta sequences pointed to both CMV infection and matching HLA type. Whole-study results and caveats: Dominating the ex vivo response were HLA-C-restricted CMV-specific TCR beta clonotypes. Summed public TCR beta family frequency identified CMV carriers bearing the relevant HLA.

MiXCR was run by TCRdb on the reads, yielding one entry per CDR3 protein. The data hold 450,000 to 600,000 distinct CDR3 sequences, with 25% to 35% observed a single time. This clonotype was counted a few times. Its antigen is as yet unknown. There are 20 residues in the CDR3. Trimming cost V 5 bases and J 4 bases; bases outside gene matches: 15. Germline lookup yields CDR1 MNHNY and CDR2 SVGAGI (reference sequence). The chain uses TRBV6-6 and TRBJ2-1; 15 bases agree with TRBD2. The clonotype comes from a human donor in good health (CMV status not recorded). Some clones in this sample may be carry-over from other donors' samples. Source: cultured PBMCs, taken from culture after CMV antigen stimulation. CDR3 DNA: TGTGCCAGCAGTCGACTAGGACTAGCGGGAGGGCGCGGGCCATACAATGAGCAGTTCTTC. Translation gives CASSRLGLAGGRGPYNEQFF.